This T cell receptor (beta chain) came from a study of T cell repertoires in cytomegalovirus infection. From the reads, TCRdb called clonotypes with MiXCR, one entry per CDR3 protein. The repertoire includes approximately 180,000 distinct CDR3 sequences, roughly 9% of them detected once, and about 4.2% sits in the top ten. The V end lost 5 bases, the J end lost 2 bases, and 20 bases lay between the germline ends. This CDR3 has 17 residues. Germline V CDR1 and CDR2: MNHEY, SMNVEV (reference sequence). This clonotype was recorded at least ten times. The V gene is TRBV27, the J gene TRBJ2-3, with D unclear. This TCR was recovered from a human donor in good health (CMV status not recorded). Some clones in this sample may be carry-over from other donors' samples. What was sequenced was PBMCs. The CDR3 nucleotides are TGTGCCAGCAGTCCAAATCGGGTCCCGATGAACACAGATACGCAGTATTTT. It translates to CASSPNRVPMNTDTQYF.